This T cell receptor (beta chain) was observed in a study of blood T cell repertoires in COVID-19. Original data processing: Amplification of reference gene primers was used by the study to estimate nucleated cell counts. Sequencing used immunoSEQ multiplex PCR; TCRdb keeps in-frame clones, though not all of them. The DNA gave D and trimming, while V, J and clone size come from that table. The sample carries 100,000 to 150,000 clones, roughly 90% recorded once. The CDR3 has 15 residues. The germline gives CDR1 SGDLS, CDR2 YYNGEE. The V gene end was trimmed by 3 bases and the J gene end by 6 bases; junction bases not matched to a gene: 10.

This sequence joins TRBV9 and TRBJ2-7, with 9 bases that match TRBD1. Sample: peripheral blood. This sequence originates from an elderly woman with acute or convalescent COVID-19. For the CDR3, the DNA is TGTGCCAGCAGCGCCGACGCAGGACAGGGGCGCGAGCAGTACTTC. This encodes CASSADAGQGREQYF. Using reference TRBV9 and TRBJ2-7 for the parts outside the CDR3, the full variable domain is DSGVTQTPKHLITATGQRVTLRCSPRSGDLSVYWYQQSLDQGLQFLIQYYNGEERAKGNILERFSAQQFPDLHSELNLSSLELGDSALYFCASSADAGQGREQYFGPGTRLTVT.